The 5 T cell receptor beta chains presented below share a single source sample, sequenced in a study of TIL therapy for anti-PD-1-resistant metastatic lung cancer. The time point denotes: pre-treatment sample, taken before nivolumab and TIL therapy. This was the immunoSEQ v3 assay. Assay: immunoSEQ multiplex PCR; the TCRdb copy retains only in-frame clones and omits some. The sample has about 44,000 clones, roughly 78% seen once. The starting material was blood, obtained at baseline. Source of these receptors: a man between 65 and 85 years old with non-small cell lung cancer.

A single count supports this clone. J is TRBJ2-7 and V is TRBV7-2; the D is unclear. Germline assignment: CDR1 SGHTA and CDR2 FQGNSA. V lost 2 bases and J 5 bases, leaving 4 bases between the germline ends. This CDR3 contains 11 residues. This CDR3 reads CASSLKNEQYF. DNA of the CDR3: TGTGCCAGCAGCTTAAAAAACGAGCAGTACTTC.

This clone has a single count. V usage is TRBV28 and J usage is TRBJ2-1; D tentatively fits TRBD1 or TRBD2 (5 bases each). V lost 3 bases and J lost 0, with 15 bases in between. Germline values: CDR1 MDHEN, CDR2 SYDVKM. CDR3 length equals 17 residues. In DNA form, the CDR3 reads TGTGCCAGCAGTTTTATACGGGGCGGATCCTCCTACAATGAGCAGTTCTTC. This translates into CASSFIRGGSSYNEQFF.

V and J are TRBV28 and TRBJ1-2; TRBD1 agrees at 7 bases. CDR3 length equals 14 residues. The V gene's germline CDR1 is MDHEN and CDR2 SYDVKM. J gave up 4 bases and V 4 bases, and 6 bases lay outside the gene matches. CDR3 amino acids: CASSSTGTAYGYTF. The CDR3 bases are TGTGCCAGCAGTTCGACCGGGACAGCCTATGGCTACACCTTC.

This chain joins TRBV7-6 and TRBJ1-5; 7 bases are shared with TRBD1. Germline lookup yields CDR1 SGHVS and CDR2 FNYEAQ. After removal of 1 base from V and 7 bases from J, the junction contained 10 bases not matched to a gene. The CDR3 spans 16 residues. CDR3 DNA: TGTGCCAGCAGCTTAGGTTACAGGGGATTTGGACAGCCCCAGCATTTT. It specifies CASSLGYRGFGQPQHF.

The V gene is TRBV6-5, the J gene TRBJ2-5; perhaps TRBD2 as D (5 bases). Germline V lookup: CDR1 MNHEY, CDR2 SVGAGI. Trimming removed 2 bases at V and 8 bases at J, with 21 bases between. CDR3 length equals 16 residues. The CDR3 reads CASSYRGSGPGNTQYF. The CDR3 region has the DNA TGTGCCAGCAGTTACCGCGGAAGCGGACCGGGAAATACCCAGTACTTC.